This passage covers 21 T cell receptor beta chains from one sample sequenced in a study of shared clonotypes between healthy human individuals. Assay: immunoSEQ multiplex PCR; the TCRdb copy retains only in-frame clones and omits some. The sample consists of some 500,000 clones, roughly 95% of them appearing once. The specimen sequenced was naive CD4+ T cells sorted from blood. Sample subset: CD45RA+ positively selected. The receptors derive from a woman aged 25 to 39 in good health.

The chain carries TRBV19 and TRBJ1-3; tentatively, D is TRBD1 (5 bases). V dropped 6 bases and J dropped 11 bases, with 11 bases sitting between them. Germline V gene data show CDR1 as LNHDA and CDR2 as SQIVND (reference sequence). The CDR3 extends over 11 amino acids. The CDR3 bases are TGTGCCAGTAGGACGCAGGGCGCCATATATTTT. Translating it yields CASRTQGAIYF.

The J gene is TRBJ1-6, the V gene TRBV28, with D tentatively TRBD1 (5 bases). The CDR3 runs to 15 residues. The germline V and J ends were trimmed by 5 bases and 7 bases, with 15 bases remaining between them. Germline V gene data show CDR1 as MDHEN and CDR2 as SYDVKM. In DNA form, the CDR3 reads TGTGCCAGCAGTCCCCACGGGGGAGGCAATTCACCCCTCCACTTT. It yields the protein CASSPHGGGNSPLHF.

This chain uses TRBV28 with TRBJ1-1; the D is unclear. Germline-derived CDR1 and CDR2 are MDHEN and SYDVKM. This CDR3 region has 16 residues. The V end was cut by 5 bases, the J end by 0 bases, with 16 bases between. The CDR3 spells CASSPRWGTMNTEAFF. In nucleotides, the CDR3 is TGTGCCAGCAGTCCCCGGTGGGGAACGATGAACACTGAAGCTTTCTTT.

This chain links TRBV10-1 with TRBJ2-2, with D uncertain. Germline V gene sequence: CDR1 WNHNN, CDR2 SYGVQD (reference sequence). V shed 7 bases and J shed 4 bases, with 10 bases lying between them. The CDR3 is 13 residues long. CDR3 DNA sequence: TGCGCCAGCACCTCGGGTTTCACCGGGGAGCTGTTTTTT. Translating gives CASTSGFTGELFF.

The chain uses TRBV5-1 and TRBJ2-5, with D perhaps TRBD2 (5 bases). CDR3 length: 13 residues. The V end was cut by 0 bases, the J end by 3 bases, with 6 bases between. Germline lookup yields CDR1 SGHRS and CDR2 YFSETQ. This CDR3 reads CASSLGSEETQYF. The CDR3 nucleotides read TGCGCCAGCAGCTTGGGTAGCGAAGAGACCCAGTACTTC.

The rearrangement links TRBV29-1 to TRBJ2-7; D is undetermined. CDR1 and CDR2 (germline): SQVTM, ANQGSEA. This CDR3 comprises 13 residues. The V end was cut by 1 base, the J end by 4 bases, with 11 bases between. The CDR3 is CSVEAVDRYEQYF. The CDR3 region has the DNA TGCAGCGTTGAAGCAGTGGATCGATACGAGCAGTACTTC.

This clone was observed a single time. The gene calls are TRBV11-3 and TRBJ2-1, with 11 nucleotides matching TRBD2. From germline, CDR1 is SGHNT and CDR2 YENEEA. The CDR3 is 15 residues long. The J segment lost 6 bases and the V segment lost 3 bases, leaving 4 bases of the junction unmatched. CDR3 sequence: CASSLIAGGFNEQFF. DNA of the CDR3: TGTGCCAGCAGCTTGATAGCGGGAGGGTTCAATGAGCAGTTCTTC.

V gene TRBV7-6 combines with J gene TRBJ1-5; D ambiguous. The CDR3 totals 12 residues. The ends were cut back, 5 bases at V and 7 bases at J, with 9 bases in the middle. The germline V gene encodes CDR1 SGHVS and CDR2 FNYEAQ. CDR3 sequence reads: CASSAPGQPQHF. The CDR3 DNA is TGTGCCAGCAGCGCACCCGGACAGCCCCAGCATTTT. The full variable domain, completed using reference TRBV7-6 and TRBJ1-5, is GAGVSQSPRYKVTKRGQDVALRCDPISGHVSLYWYRQALGQGPEFLTYFNYEAQQDKSGLPNDRFSAERPEGSISTLTIQRTEQRDSAMYRCASSAPGQPQHFGDGTRLSIL.

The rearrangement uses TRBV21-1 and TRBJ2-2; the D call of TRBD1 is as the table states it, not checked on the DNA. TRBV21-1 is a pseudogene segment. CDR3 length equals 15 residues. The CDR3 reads CASRKTRQGAAELFF. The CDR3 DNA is TGTGCCAGCAGGAAAACCCGACAGGGGGCGGCGGAGCTGTTTTTT.

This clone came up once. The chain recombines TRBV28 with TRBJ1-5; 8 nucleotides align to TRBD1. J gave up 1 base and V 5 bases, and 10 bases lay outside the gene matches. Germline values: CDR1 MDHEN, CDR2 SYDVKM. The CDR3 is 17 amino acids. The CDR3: CASSPYDRGVSNQPQHF. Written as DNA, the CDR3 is TGTGCCAGCAGTCCCTATGACAGGGGAGTAAGCAATCAGCCCCAGCATTTT.

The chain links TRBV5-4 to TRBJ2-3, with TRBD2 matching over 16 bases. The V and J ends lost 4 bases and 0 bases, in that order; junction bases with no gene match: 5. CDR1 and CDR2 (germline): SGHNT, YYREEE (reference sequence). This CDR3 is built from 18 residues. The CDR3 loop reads CASSQGLAGGPSTDTQYF. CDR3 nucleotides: TGTGCCAGCAGCCAGGGACTAGCGGGAGGGCCTAGCACAGATACGCAGTATTTT.

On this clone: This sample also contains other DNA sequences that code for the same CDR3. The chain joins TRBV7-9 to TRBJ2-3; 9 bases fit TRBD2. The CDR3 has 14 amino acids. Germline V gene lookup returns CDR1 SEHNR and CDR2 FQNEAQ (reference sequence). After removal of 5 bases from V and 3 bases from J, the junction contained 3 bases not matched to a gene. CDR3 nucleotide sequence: TGTGCCAGCAGCAGTAGCGGGAGTACAGATACGCAGTATTTT. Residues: CASSSSGSTDTQYF.

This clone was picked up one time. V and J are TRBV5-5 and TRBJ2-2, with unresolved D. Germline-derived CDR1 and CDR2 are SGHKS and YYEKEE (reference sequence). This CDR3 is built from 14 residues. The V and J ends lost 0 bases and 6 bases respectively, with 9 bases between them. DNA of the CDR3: TGTGCCAGCAGCTTGGCCGGGCTACCCGGGGAGCTGTTTTTT. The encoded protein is CASSLAGLPGELFF. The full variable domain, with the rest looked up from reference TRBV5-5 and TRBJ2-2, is DAGVTQSPTHLIKTRGQQVTLRCSPISGHKSVSWYQQVLGQGPQFIFQYYEKEERGRGNFPDRFSARQFPNYSSELNVNALLLGDSALYLCASSLAGLPGELFFGEGSRLTVL.

Written as DNA, the CDR3 is TGTGCCAGCATATATTCGGGACTAGCGTCCTACAATGAGCAGTTCTTC. It translates to CASIYSGLASYNEQFF. The V call is TRBV28, the J call TRBJ2-1; 10 nucleotides match TRBD2. CDR3 size: 16 residues. Germline-derived CDR1 and CDR2 are MDHEN and SYDVKM. Trimming at V came to 7 bases and at J to 1 base, leaving 7 bases not matched to a gene.

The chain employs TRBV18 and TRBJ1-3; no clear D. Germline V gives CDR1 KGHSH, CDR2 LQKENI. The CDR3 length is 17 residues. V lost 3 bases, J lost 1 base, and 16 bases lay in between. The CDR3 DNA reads TGTGCCAGCTCACCTAGCCGGGGATTCACTTCTGGAAACACCATATATTTT. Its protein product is CASSPSRGFTSGNTIYF.

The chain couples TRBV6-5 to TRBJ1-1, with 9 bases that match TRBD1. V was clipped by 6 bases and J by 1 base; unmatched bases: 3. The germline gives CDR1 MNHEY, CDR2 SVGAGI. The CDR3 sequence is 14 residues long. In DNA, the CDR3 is TGTGCCAGCAGCCCACAGGGGGCGAACACTGAAGCTTTCTTT. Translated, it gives CASSPQGANTEAFF.

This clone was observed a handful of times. CDR3 in amino acids: CASSLIGDSTDTQYF. The CDR3 nucleotides read TGTGCCAGCAGCTTAATCGGGGACTCGACAGATACGCAGTATTTT. This sequence joins TRBV11-2 and TRBJ2-3; possible D gene TRBD2, 6 bases. Germline CDR1 SGHAT, CDR2 FQNNGV. This CDR3 region has 15 residues. Trimming shortened V by 2 bases and J by 3 bases, and 12 bases separated the two germline ends.

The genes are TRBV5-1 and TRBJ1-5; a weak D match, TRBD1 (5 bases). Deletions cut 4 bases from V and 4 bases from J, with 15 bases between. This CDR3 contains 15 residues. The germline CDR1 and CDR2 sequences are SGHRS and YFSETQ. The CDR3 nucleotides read TGCGCCAGCAGCGCCGGCGTGGGGGGGAATCAGCCCCAGCATTTT. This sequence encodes CASSAGVGGNQPQHF.

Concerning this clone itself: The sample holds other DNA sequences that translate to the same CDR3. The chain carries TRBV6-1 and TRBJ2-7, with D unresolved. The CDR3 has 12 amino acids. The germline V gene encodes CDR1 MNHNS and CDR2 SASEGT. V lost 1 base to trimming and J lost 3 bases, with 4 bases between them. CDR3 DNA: TGTGCCAGCAGTGAAGTTGGCTACGAGCAGTACTTC. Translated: CASSEVGYEQYF.

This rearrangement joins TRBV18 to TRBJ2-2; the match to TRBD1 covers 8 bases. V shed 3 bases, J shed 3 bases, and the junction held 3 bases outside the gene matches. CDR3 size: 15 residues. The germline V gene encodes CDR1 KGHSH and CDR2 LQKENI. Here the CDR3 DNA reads TGTGCCAGCTCACCGGGACAGGCTGACACCGGGGAGCTGTTTTTT. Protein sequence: CASSPGQADTGELFF.

CDR3 in DNA: TGTGCCAGTAGTATCGCAGGGGACAATCAGCCCCAGCATTTT. Its translation: CASSIAGDNQPQHF. The rearrangement uses TRBV19 and TRBJ1-5, with D possibly matching TRBD1 (6 bases). The CDR3 runs 14 residues. The germline CDR1 and CDR2 sequences are LNHDA and SQIVND (reference sequence). The germline V and J ends were trimmed by 3 bases and 3 bases, with 9 bases remaining between them.